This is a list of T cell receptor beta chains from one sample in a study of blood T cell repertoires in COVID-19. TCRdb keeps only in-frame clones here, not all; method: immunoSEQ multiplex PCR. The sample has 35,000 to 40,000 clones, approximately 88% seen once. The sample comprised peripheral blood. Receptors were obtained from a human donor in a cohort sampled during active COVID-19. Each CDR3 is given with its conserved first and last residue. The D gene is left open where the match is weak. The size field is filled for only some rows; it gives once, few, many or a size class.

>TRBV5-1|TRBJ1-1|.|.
TGCGCCAGCAGCTTGGCTGGACAGAACACTGAAGCTTTCTTT
CASSLAGQNTEAFF
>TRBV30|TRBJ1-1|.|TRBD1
TGTGCCTGGAGTGTCTTCTACCCTCGGGACAGGGGGAACACTGAAGCTTTCTTT
CAWSVFYPRDRGNTEAFF
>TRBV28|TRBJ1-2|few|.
TGTGCCAGCAGTGAGGGGACAAAAGTCGGTGGCTACACCTTC
CASSEGTKVGGYTF
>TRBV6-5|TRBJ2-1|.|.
TGTGCCAGCAGTATGCAGGTTGCGCGTATAAATGAGCAGTTCTTC
CASSMQVARINEQFF
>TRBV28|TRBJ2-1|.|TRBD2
TGTGCCAGCAGTGGCGCTTCGGCGGGAGGGTACAATGAGCAGTTCTTC
CASSGASAGGYNEQFF
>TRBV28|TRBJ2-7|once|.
TGTGCCAGCAGTTTAGGGCAGGTCTTCTACGAGCAGTACTTC
CASSLGQVFYEQYF
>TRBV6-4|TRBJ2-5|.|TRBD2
TGTGCCAGCAGTGAAACTAGCGGGGGGCAAGAGACCCAGTACTTC
CASSETSGGQETQYF
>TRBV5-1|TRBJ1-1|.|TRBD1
TGCGCCAGCAGCTCGGACAGGGGCCGGGGAGCTTTCTTT
CASSSDRGRGAFF
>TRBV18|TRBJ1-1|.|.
TGTGCCAGCTCACCAAAACAGACAAACACTGAAGCTTTCTTT
CASSPKQTNTEAFF
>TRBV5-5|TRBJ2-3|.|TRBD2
TGTGCCAGCAAACCCCTCCCCCTGGCTAGCGGGGGGCAAGATACGCAGTATTTT
CASKPLPLASGGQDTQYF
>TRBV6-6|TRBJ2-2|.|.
TGTGCCAGCAGCATTAGGGGGACCGGGGAGCTGTTTTTT
CASSIRGTGELFF
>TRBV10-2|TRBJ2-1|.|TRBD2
TGCGCCAGCAGATCAACCGGGACTAGCGGCAGTCGGAGCTACAATGAGCAGTTCTTC
CASRSTGTSGSRSYNEQFF
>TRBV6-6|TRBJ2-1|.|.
TGTGCCAGCAGAGGAGGGACCGCCTACAATGAGCAGTTCTTC
CASRGGTAYNEQFF
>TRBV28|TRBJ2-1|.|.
TGTGCCAGCAGAACAACTGACTTAAATGAGCAGTTCTTC
CASRTTDLNEQFF
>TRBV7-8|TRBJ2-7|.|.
TGTGCCAGCAGCCCTAACTACGAGCAGTACTTC
CASSPNYEQYF
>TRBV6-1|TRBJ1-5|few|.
TGTGCCAGCAGTGAAGCGCTCGGGGTAGGGAGCAATCAGCCCCAGCATTTT
CASSEALGVGSNQPQHF
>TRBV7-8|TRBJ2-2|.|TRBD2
TGTGCCAGCAGCTTAGTGTTGAGCGGGGGGGTTCTTCCCGCGAACACCGGGGAGCTGTTTTTT
CASSLVLSGGVLPANTGELFF
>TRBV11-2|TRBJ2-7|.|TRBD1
TGTGCCAGCAGCCGTCGGACAGGGCTGGACGAGCAGTACTTC
CASSRRTGLDEQYF
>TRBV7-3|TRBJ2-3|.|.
TGTGCCAGCAGCTTAGGGGGGGCGTTGACGGATACGCAGTATTTT
CASSLGGALTDTQYF
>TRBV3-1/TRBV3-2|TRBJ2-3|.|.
TGTGCCAGCACACCGACTAGCCTAAGGGGGACAGATACGCAGTATTTT
CASTPTSLRGTDTQYF
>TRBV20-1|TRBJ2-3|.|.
TGCAGTGCTAGCCGACTAGATACGCAGTATTTT
CSASRLDTQYF
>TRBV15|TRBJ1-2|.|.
TGTGCCACCAGCAGAGATCTTGTGAATCCATCTAGTGGCTACACCTTC
CATSRDLVNPSSGYTF
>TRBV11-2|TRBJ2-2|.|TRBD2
TGTGCCAGCAGCTCCGTAGCGGGAGGGCGTGGCACCGGGGAGCTGTTTTTT
CASSSVAGGRGTGELFF
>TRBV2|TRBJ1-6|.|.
TGTGCCAGCAGGGGCACAGGGCCCCTTTCACCCCTCCACTTT
CASRGTGPLSPLHF
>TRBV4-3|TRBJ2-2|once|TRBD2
TGCGCCAGCAGCCAAGAGGGACTAGCGGGAGGCCACCTATACACCGGGGAGCTGTTTTTT
CASSQEGLAGGHLYTGELFF
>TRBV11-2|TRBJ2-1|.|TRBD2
TGTGCCAGCAGCGGAGTGAAACTAGCGGGAGATGAGCAGTTCTTC
CASSGVKLAGDEQFF
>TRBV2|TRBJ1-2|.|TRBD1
TGTGCCAGCAGTACAGGGGGCAAGGGCTACACCTTC
CASSTGGKGYTF
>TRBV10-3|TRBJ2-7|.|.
TGTGCCATCAGTGGTCCGCATGAGTACGAGCAGTACTTC
CAISGPHEYEQYF
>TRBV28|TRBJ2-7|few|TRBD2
TGTGCCAGCAGTTTCTCTCTGAGGGAGGGGTTCCCCTCCTACGAGCAGTACTTC
CASSFSLREGFPSYEQYF
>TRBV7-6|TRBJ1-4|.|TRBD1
TGTGCCAGCAGCCCCCAGGGGGGTGAAAAACTGTTTTTT
CASSPQGGEKLFF
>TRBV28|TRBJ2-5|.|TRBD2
TGTGCCAGCAGGGCCGGACTAGCGGGAGCTCAAGAGACCCAGTACTTC
CASRAGLAGAQETQYF
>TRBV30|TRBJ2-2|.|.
TGTGCCTGGAGTCCAGGGACCGGGGAGCTGTTTTTT
CAWSPGTGELFF
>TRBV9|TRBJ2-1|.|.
TGTGCCAGCAGCTCCCGGGACCCTCTAGCGAATGAGCAGTTCTTC
CASSSRDPLANEQFF
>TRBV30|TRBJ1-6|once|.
TGTGCCTGGAGTGCCCGAGGCGGTTCGAATTCACCCCTCCACTTT
CAWSARGGSNSPLHF
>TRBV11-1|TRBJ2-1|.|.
TGTGCCAGCAGCTTAGTGAGCGGGCCGTTCAATGAGCAGTTCTTC
CASSLVSGPFNEQFF
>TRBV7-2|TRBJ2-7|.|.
TGTGCCAGCAGCTTGGGGCGGATGACCTACGAGCAGTACTTC
CASSLGRMTYEQYF
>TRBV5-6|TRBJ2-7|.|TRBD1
TGTGCCAGCAGCCTTCAGGGGGCTTACGAGCAGTACTTC
CASSLQGAYEQYF
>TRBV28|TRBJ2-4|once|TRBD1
TGTGCCAGCAGTTTATGGGACAGGGGGGTTGTCAAAAACATTCAGTACTTC
CASSLWDRGVVKNIQYF
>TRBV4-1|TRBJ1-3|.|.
TGCGCCAGCAGCCCCCGGACAGTAGGGGCTGGAAACACCATATATTTT
CASSPRTVGAGNTIYF
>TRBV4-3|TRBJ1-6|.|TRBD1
TGCGCCAGCAGCCAAGAGACAGGGGTTAATTCACCCCTCCACTTT
CASSQETGVNSPLHF
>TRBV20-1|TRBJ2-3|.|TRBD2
TGCAGTGCTAGTGGTAGCGGGAGTGCAGATACGCAGTATTTT
CSASGSGSADTQYF
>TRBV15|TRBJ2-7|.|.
TGTGCCACCAGCAGAGATCGGGTGCAGTACTTC
CATSRDRVQYF
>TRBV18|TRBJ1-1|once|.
TGTGCCAGCTCACCACAGGGGTCTGGCACTGAAGCTTTCTTT
CASSPQGSGTEAFF
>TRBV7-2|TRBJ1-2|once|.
TGTGCCAGCAGTCCATTCGGACAGTCCACTAACTATGGCTACACCTTC
CASSPFGQSTNYGYTF
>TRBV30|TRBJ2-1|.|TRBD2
TGTGCCTGGGAAGCGGGAGGCGGGTACAATGAGCAGTTCTTC
CAWEAGGGYNEQFF
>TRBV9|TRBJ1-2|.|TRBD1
TGTGCCAGCAGCTTTCGGACAGGGGGGAACTATGGCTACACCTTC
CASSFRTGGNYGYTF
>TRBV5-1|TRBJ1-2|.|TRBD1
TGCGCCAGCAGCTTGGCTGGGACAGGGGGTGAGGGCTACACCTTC
CASSLAGTGGEGYTF
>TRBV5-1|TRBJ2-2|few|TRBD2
TGCGCCAGCAGCTCGGGACTAGCGAACACCGGGGAGCTGTTTTTT
CASSSGLANTGELFF
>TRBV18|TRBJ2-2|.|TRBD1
TGTGCCAGCTCACAAGACAGGGCAACCGGGGAGCTGTTTTTT
CASSQDRATGELFF
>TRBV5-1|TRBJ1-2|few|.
TGCGCCAGCAGCCTCAGGGCTAACTATGGCTACACCTTC
CASSLRANYGYTF
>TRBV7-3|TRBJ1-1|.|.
TGTGCCAGCAGCCCTTACGGAGGGTACACTGAAGCTTTCTTT
CASSPYGGYTEAFF
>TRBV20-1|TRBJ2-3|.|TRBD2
TGCAGTGCTAGTGGTGGAGCGGGGGGCGAGGAAGATACGCAGTATTTT
CSASGGAGGEEDTQYF
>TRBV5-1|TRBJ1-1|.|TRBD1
TGCGCCAGCACCCACGACAGGGACCCTGAAGCTTTCTTT
CASTHDRDPEAFF
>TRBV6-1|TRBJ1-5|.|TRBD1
TGTGCCAGCAGTGAGGGGACAGGGAATCAGCCCCAGCATTTT
CASSEGTGNQPQHF
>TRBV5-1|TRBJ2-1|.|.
TGCGCCAGCAGCTTGGCCGGCGGCTCCCCCGGGAATGAGCAGTTCTTC
CASSLAGGSPGNEQFF